Included here is one T cell receptor beta chain sequence, with context. The CDR3 sequence is 15 residues long. V lost 0 bases to trimming and J lost 1 base; unmatched junction nucleotides: 1. Germline assignment: CDR1 MNHEY and CDR2 SVGAGI. Preparing the TCRbeta library involved the use of unique molecular identifiers. MiXCR, applied by TCRdb to the PCR reads, yields one record per CDR3 protein. The table shows 400,000 to 500,000 distinct CDR3 sequences, with approximately 11% occurring only once. These data belong to a study of T-cell reconstitution after alpha-beta-depleted transplantation in children.

This receptor was obtained from a human donor who donated a stem cell graft to a child with acute myeloid leukemia. The rearrangement uses TRBV6-5 and TRBJ2-5; 8 bases align to TRBD1. The input for sequencing was PBMCs from the stem cell graft donor, taken from the stem cell graft. The CDR3 loop is CASSYSGTGQETQYF. The CDR3 nucleotides read TGTGCCAGCAGTTACTCCGGGACAGGCCAAGAGACCCAGTACTTC.